The 7 T cell receptor beta chains in this list originate from one sample, sequenced in a study of OX40 agonist ivuxolimab in advanced cancers. Generated by immunoSEQ multiplex PCR, the TCRdb table keeps only in-frame clones and is missing some. The table records 12,000 or so clones, about 75% of them present only once. This specimen consisted of CD4+ or CD8+ T cells sorted from blood, obtained in a trial of the OX40 agonist ivuxolimab. These receptors came from an adult with an advanced solid tumor such as melanoma, head and neck, liver or kidney cancer.

This clone was observed once. The V call is TRBV5-4, the J call TRBJ2-5; TRBD1 or TRBD2 may be the D gene (6 bases each). V gave up 5 bases and J gave up 0 bases, with 14 bases separating them. The CDR3 covers 15 residues. CDR1 is SGHNT, CDR2 YYREEE, per germline (reference sequence). CDR3 loop: CASRIRGRNQETQYF. DNA of the CDR3: TGTGCCAGCAGAATTCGGGGGCGGAACCAAGAGACCCAGTACTTC.

The chain uses TRBV29-1 and TRBJ2-2; D gene uncertain. Trimming left V 0 bases short and J 5 bases short, with 4 bases between. This CDR3 comprises 12 residues. Germline V CDR1 and CDR2: SQVTM, ANQGSEA. In DNA form, the CDR3 reads TGCAGCGTTGAAGATGAGACCGGGGAGCTGTTTTTT. Translating gives CSVEDETGELFF.

This clone was counted a few times. The chain is built from TRBV10-3 and TRBJ1-1; D is possibly TRBD1 (5 bases). Germline lookup yields CDR1 ENHRY and CDR2 SYGVKD. Trimming took 3 bases from V and 1 from J, leaving 6 bases between them. There are 13 residues in the CDR3. In DNA, the CDR3 is TGTGCCATCAGTGATACAGGGAACACTGAAGCTTTCTTT. Translating it yields CAISDTGNTEAFF.

The chain uses TRBV27 and TRBJ1-2; a weak D match, TRBD1 (5 bases). Germline V CDR1 and CDR2: MNHEY, SMNVEV (reference sequence). This CDR3 has 12 residues. V shed 3 bases and J shed 9 bases, with 11 bases lying between them. CDR3 loop: CASSFGQGSYTF. CDR3 sequence (DNA): TGTGCCAGCAGTTTCGGGCAGGGAAGCTACACCTTC.

This clone was seen more than once but under ten times. The chain couples TRBV14 to TRBJ2-1; D perhaps matches TRBD1 (5 bases). Trimming took off 1 base at V and 2 bases at J, with 12 bases between the two ends. This CDR3 region has 16 residues. Germline V lookup: CDR1 SGHDN, CDR2 FVKESK. The CDR3 nucleotides are TGTGCCAGCAGCCAAGTTAGGGGTTCCGCCTACAATGAGCAGTTCTTC. It translates to CASSQVRGSAYNEQFF.

This chain uses TRBV9 with TRBJ2-3; D gene uncertain. The CDR3 is 14 amino acids. V shed 4 bases and J shed 1 base, with 10 bases lying between them. Germline lookup yields CDR1 SGDLS and CDR2 YYNGEE. CDR3 in amino acids: CASSPMGGTDTQYF. The CDR3 nucleotides are TGTGCCAGCAGCCCCATGGGCGGCACAGATACGCAGTATTTT.

The chain uses TRBV5-6 and TRBJ2-5, with D maybe TRBD2 (5 bases). CDR1 and CDR2 from the germline V gene are SGHDT and YYEEEE. Trimming removed 1 base at V and 5 bases at J, with 18 bases between. The CDR3 extends over 16 amino acids. In nucleotides, the CDR3 is TGTGCCAGCAGCTTGTGGAGCCGGGGTGGTCAGGAGACCCAGTACTTC. The encoded protein is CASSLWSRGGQETQYF.